These 12 T cell receptor beta chains were all obtained from the same sample, sequenced in a study of tumor-infiltrating lymphocytes in localized non-small cell lung cancer. Here immunoSEQ multiplex PCR was the method, and the copy in TCRdb shows in-frame clones only, minus some. The profile shows several thousand clones, roughly 70% of them singletons. Sequencing was done on a sample of lung tumor tissue. Every receptor here comes from a human donor with non-small cell lung cancer.

The CDR3 region is CAWRPDMDSPLHF. CDR3 bases: TGTGCCTGGAGGCCCGACATGGATTCACCCCTCCACTTT. The chain couples TRBV30 to TRBJ1-6; unclear D gene. V gave up 3 bases and J gave up 8 bases, with 11 bases separating them. Per the germline V gene, CDR1 is GTSNPN and CDR2 is SVGIG (reference sequence). This CDR3 region has 13 residues.

The V and J genes are TRBV25-1 and TRBJ2-5; tentative D call: TRBD2 (5 bases). Germline V lookup: CDR1 MGHDK, CDR2 SYGVNS. CDR3 length equals 13 residues. V was cut by 4 bases and J by 2 bases, with 8 bases left in between. The CDR3 loop is CASSVTGQETQYF. CDR3 DNA sequence: TGTGCCAGCAGTGTGACGGGGCAAGAGACCCAGTACTTC. Filled out from reference TRBV25-1 and TRBJ2-5, the complete variable domain reads EADIYQTPRYLVIGTGKKITLECSQTMGHDKMYWYQQDPGMELHLIHYSYGVNSTEKGDLSSESTVSRIRTEHFPLTLESARPSHTSQYLCASSVTGQETQYFGPGTRLLVL.

V gene TRBV7-2 combines with J gene TRBJ2-3; D not certain. V was pared by 5 bases and J by 1 base, with 4 bases between. Germline V gives CDR1 SGHTA, CDR2 FQGNSA. The CDR3 has 12 amino acids. CDR3 region: CASSLRTDTQYF. The CDR3 DNA is TGTGCCAGCAGCCTTCGCACAGATACGCAGTATTTT.

The V gene is TRBV12-5, the J gene TRBJ1-2, with D perhaps matching TRBD1 (5 bases). Germline CDR1 and CDR2: LGHNT and FRNRAP. The CDR3 has 18 residues. Trimming took off 0 bases at V and 8 bases at J, with 25 bases between the two ends. CDR3 protein: CASGLVRDGESHIDGYTF. DNA for the CDR3: TGTGCTAGTGGTTTGGTACGGGACGGGGAGTCCCACATCGACGGCTACACCTTC. Filled out from reference TRBV12-5 and TRBJ1-2, the complete variable domain reads DARVTQTPRHKVTEMGQEVTMRCQPILGHNTVFWYRQTMMQGLELLAYFRNRAPLDDSGMPKDRFSAEMPDATLATLKIQPSEPRDSAVYFCASGLVRDGESHIDGYTFGSGTRLTVV.

This clone was counted a single time. The chain combines TRBV11-2 with TRBJ2-5; the match to TRBD2 covers 15 bases. The V gene end was trimmed by 5 bases and the J gene end by 2 bases; junction bases not matched to a gene: 6. The CDR3 is 17 amino acids. CDR1 is SGHAT and CDR2 is FQNNGV in the germline V gene. The CDR3 is CASSPGTSGGKQETQYF. Here the CDR3 DNA reads TGTGCCAGCAGCCCCGGGACTAGCGGGGGGAAACAAGAGACCCAGTACTTC.

V and J are TRBV18 and TRBJ2-1, with 11 bases fitting TRBD1. The CDR3 is 17 residues long. The V gene end was trimmed by 4 bases and the J gene end by 6 bases; junction bases not matched to a gene: 11. The V gene's germline CDR1 is KGHSH and CDR2 LQKENI. CDR3 nucleotides: TGTGCCAGCTCACAAGGGACAGGGGGTGGTACGACCAATGAGCAGTTCTTC. This translates into CASSQGTGGGTTNEQFF.

The gene calls are TRBV6-1 and TRBJ2-7; TRBD2 might be the D (6 bases). Germline CDR1 reads MNHNS; CDR2 reads SASEGT. This CDR3 is 14 amino acids long. The V and J ends lost 10 bases and 4 bases respectively, with 20 bases between them. CDR3 nucleotide sequence: TGTGCCACCCAGGCCGGGACTTCTCGGTACGAGCAGTACTTC. Protein product: CATQAGTSRYEQYF.

The CDR3 DNA reads TGTGCCAGCAGTTACCGGACAGGGAAATCCACTGAAGCTTTCTTT. It codes for CASSYRTGKSTEAFF. The rearrangement uses TRBV6-6 and TRBJ1-1; the match to TRBD1 covers 8 bases. This CDR3 region has 15 residues. Germline CDR1 and CDR2: MNHNY and SVGAGI (reference sequence). The V and J ends lost 2 bases and 4 bases, in that order; junction bases with no gene match: 6.

The chain couples TRBV7-2 to TRBJ1-1; 9 bases are a match to TRBD1. Germline V gives CDR1 SGHTA, CDR2 FQGNSA. The CDR3 consists of 14 residues. Germline trimming cut 2 bases from V and 11 bases from J; bases unmatched to any gene: 9. CDR3 protein: CASSLRDRARGAFF. In nucleotides, the CDR3 is TGTGCCAGCAGCTTAAGGGACAGGGCTAGAGGGGCTTTCTTT.

The chain is built from TRBV2 and TRBJ1-2; D is uncertain. Between the trimmed V and J ends, which lost 6 bases and 8 bases, there was a span of 19 bases. Germline CDR1 SNHLY, CDR2 FYNNEI. This CDR3 is built from 14 residues. CDR3 sequence: CASRVPWGEAGYTF. CDR3 DNA sequence: TGTGCCAGCAGAGTGCCGTGGGGAGAAGCGGGCTACACCTTC.

Written as DNA, the CDR3 is TGTGCCAGCTCGTCAACTCCGGGACGGCTTACGGAGACCCAGTACTTC. Residues: CASSSTPGRLTETQYF. This chain links TRBV18 with TRBJ2-5, with D perhaps TRBD1 or TRBD2 (5 bases each). The CDR3 has 16 residues. The germline V and J ends were trimmed by 6 bases and 5 bases, with 22 bases remaining between them. CDR1 is KGHSH and CDR2 is LQKENI in the germline V gene.

V and J are TRBV6-1 and TRBJ2-1; D unclear. Germline CDR1 is MNHNS and CDR2 is SASEGT. V lost 7 bases and J 6 bases, leaving 10 bases between the germline ends. CDR3 size: 12 residues. The CDR3 sequence: CASNGVFNEQFF. The CDR3 nucleotides read TGTGCCAGCAATGGGGTCTTCAATGAGCAGTTCTTC.